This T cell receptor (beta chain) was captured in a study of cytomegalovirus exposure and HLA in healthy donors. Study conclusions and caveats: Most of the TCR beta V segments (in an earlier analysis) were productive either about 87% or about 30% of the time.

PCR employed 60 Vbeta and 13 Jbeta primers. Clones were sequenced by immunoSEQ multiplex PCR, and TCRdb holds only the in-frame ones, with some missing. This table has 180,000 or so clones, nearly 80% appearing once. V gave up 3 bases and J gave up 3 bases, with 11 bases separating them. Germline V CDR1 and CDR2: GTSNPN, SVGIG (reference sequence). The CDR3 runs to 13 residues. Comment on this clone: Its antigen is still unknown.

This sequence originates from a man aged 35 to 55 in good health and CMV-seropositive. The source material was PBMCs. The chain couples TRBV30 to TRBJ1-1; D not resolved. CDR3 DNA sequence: TGTGCCTGGAGCGAGGGAGCGGACACTGAAGCTTTCTTT. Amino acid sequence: CAWSEGADTEAFF.